Presented here are 23 T cell receptor beta chains from one specimen sequenced in a study of cytomegalovirus exposure and HLA in healthy donors. Vbeta (60) and Jbeta (13) primers were used in the PCR. TCRdb's copy holds only in-frame clones and misses some; the assay was immunoSEQ multiplex PCR. The sample records about 130,000 clones, about 80% being singletons. Sequencing was carried out using PBMCs. All receptors derive from a woman between 50 and 59 years old in good health and CMV-seronegative.

The rearrangement uses TRBV30 and TRBJ1-5, with 7 bases lining up with TRBD1. The length of the CDR3 is 13 residues. Trimming took 7 bases from V and 5 from J; bases not matched to a gene: 8. Germline CDR1 and CDR2: GTSNPN and SVGIG (reference sequence). The CDR3 sequence is CALAKGGDQPQHF. CDR3 DNA sequence: TGTGCCTTGGCAAAAGGGGGCGATCAGCCCCAGCATTTT.

The chain recombines TRBV18 with TRBJ2-2, with 13 nucleotides matching TRBD2. Germline assignment: CDR1 KGHSH and CDR2 LQKENI. The CDR3 is 16 residues long. Trimming cost V 3 bases and J 7 bases; bases outside gene matches: 5. CDR3 coding DNA: TGTGCCAGCTCACCCAGGACTAGCGGGAGCGGCGGGGAGCTGTTTTTT. Translated: CASSPRTSGSGGELFF.

The chain carries TRBV10-3 and TRBJ1-1; no definite D call. Between the trimmed V and J ends, which lost 6 bases and 1 base, there was a span of 12 bases. The germline V gene encodes CDR1 ENHRY and CDR2 SYGVKD. The CDR3 totals 14 residues. CDR3 nucleotides: TGTGCCATCAGGCCCTGGGGAGGGAACACTGAAGCTTTCTTT. Translated: CAIRPWGGNTEAFF.

The chain combines TRBV28 with TRBJ2-7; D is possibly TRBD1 (6 bases). The CDR3 has 15 amino acids. The germline V gene encodes CDR1 MDHEN and CDR2 SYDVKM. With 6 bases removed from V and 0 bases from J, the gap between germline ends came to 15 bases. The CDR3 here is CASSSRQAYSYEQYF. CDR3 bases: TGTGCCAGCAGCTCCAGACAGGCCTACTCCTACGAGCAGTACTTC.

The genes are TRBV6-1 and TRBJ2-7, with 7 bases fitting TRBD1. Looked up from germline, CDR1 is MNHNS and CDR2 is SASEGT. The J segment lost 6 bases and the V segment lost 4 bases, leaving 6 bases of the junction unmatched. The length of the CDR3 is 13 residues. The CDR3 DNA follows: TGTGCCAGCAGTGCGAAGGGGGCCTCCGAGCAGTACTTC. This encodes CASSAKGASEQYF.

The genes are TRBV6-5 and TRBJ2-3; D gene uncertain. This CDR3 is built from 15 residues. Trimming stripped 2 bases from V and 1 base from J, with 10 bases between. Germline loops: CDR1 MNHEY, CDR2 SVGAGI. CDR3 nucleotides: TGTGCCAGCAGTTACGAATCTGGCCGCACAGATACGCAGTATTTT. It is translated as CASSYESGRTDTQYF.

The chain links TRBV29-1 to TRBJ2-1; tentatively, D is TRBD1 (5 bases). The CDR3 consists of 16 residues. The V end was cut by 7 bases, the J end by 4 bases, with 23 bases between. The germline V gene has CDR1 SQVTM and CDR2 ANQGSEA. Written as DNA, the CDR3 is TGCAGCGCTCAGGGTATTAAGGGCAGATTTTACAATGAGCAGTTCTTC. Residues: CSAQGIKGRFYNEQFF.

CDR3 amino acids: CASSLVQGDTEAFF. CDR3 coding DNA: TGCGCCAGCAGCTTGGTACAGGGGGACACTGAAGCTTTCTTT. The chain carries TRBV5-1 and TRBJ1-1; 8 nucleotides align to TRBD1. J gave up 3 bases and V 0 bases, and 1 base lay outside the gene matches. Per the germline V gene, CDR1 is SGHRS and CDR2 is YFSETQ. This CDR3 spans 14 amino acids.

V usage is TRBV7-9 and J usage is TRBJ2-1; D is possibly TRBD2 (5 bases). Looked up from germline, CDR1 is SEHNR and CDR2 is FQNEAQ (reference sequence). The CDR3 has 15 amino acids. V dropped 3 bases and J dropped 2 bases, with 11 bases sitting between them. The CDR3 nucleotides are TGTGCCAGCAGCTTCGGGCTAGCTCCCTACAATGAGCAGTTCTTC. Translation gives CASSFGLAPYNEQFF.

This clone was counted only a few times. The gene calls are TRBV4-1 and TRBJ2-3; 12 bases match TRBD2. Germline V gene data show CDR1 as MGHRA and CDR2 as YSYEKL. Trimming at V came to 0 bases and at J to 10 bases, leaving 8 bases not matched to a gene. CDR3 length: 16 amino acids. CDR3 loop: CASSQESSTSGSSQYF. The CDR3 nucleotides are TGCGCCAGCAGCCAAGAGAGTTCGACTAGCGGGAGTTCGCAGTATTTT.

The J gene is TRBJ2-7, the V gene TRBV15; TRBD2 agrees at 7 bases. The CDR3 loop spans 16 amino acids. Trimming took 0 bases from V and 2 from J; bases not matched to a gene: 7. Germline V gene sequence: CDR1 LNHNV, CDR2 YYDKDF (reference sequence). The CDR3 nucleotides are TGTGCCACCAGCAGAGAACGACTAGCCGGGGCCTACGAGCAGTACTTC. Amino acids: CATSRERLAGAYEQYF.

The chain uses TRBV27 and TRBJ1-1, with 8 bases matching TRBD1. Germline CDR1 and CDR2: MNHEY and SMNVEV (reference sequence). Unmatched junction bases numbered 9, after V lost 5 bases and J lost 1 base. There are 16 residues in the CDR3. The CDR3 loop reads CASSPRDRPWNTEAFF. CDR3 in DNA: TGTGCCAGCAGTCCCCGGGACAGGCCTTGGAACACTGAAGCTTTCTTT.

This clone has a single count. This chain connects TRBV29-1 to TRBJ2-2; 9 bases are shared with TRBD1. The germline gives CDR1 SQVTM, CDR2 ANQGSEA. The CDR3 consists of 13 residues. V shed 6 bases and J 5 bases; nucleotides not matched to a gene: 4. The CDR3: CSVDRGGTGELFF. In nucleotides, the CDR3 is TGCAGCGTGGACAGGGGAGGGACCGGGGAGCTGTTTTTT.

V is TRBV6-1 and J is TRBJ2-1; maybe TRBD1 (6 bases). There are 16 residues in the CDR3. Germline V gene sequence: CDR1 MNHNS, CDR2 SASEGT. The V and J ends lost 4 bases and 1 base respectively, with 14 bases between them. In nucleotides, the CDR3 is TGTGCCAGCAGTGCCTACCGGGACACGTCCTACAATGAGCAGTTCTTC. Protein sequence: CASSAYRDTSYNEQFF.

The chain uses TRBV25-1 and TRBJ1-1; D possibly corresponds to TRBD1 (5 bases). This CDR3 has 15 residues. Looked up from germline, CDR1 is MGHDK and CDR2 is SYGVNS. Trimming removed 2 bases at V and 3 bases at J, with 13 bases between. CDR3 nucleotides: TGTGCCAGCAGTGAACCGGGGGTATTGTACACTGAAGCTTTCTTT. Its translation is CASSEPGVLYTEAFF.

The rearrangement uses TRBV4-2 and TRBJ2-7, with 9 nucleotides matching TRBD2. This CDR3 is built from 16 residues. J gave up 2 bases and V 3 bases, and 8 bases lay outside the gene matches. In germline, CDR1 is LGHNA, CDR2 YNFKEQ. CDR3 sequence: CASSQDTSGRTYEQYF. The CDR3 DNA follows: TGTGCCAGCAGCCAGGATACTAGCGGGCGGACCTACGAGCAGTACTTC.

The rearrangement links TRBV11-3 to TRBJ2-2; possible D gene TRBD2, 5 bases. The CDR3 loop spans 15 amino acids. CDR1 SGHNT and CDR2 YENEEA come from the germline V gene. Trimming removed 8 bases from V and 3 bases from J, with 16 bases in between. CDR3 coding DNA: TGTGCCAGCTTTGATGAGGGCGGAGACACCGGGGAGCTGTTTTTT. Amino acids: CASFDEGGDTGELFF.

A remark on this clone: A junction end diverges from the germline sequence, so it may reflect a read error. The J gene is TRBJ1-5, the V gene TRBV19; TRBD1 might be the D (5 bases). CDR1 LNHDA and CDR2 SQIVND come from the germline V gene (reference sequence). This CDR3 contains 15 residues. CDR3 sequence reads: CASSSQGSSNQPQHF. The CDR3 DNA is TGTGCCAGCAGTAGTCAGGGTTCTAGCAATCAGCCCCAGCATTTT.

The chain recombines TRBV28 with TRBJ2-7; D gene uncertain. V was trimmed by 6 bases and J by 0 bases, leaving 15 bases between them. Per germline, CDR1 MDHEN and CDR2 SYDVKM. The CDR3 has 15 amino acids. In nucleotides, the CDR3 is TGTGCCAGCAGCGGTTCAGTGAGGAGCTCCTACGAGCAGTACGTC. Translated: CASSGSVRSSYEQYV.

Remarks on this clone: No DNA is shown, since the ends of the CDR3 on it are uncertain; the CDR3 is the one TCRdb lists. The rearrangement uses TRBV28 and TRBJ2-3; the table's D call, TRBD2, was not checked against the DNA. The length of the CDR3 is 11 amino acids, counting both ends. From germline, CDR1 is MDHEN and CDR2 SYDVKM. CDR3 loop: CASSRFGGGNF.

There are a few counts of this clone. V gene TRBV15 combines with J gene TRBJ1-4; D not certain. This CDR3 contains 15 residues. The V end lost 0 bases, the J end lost 14 bases, and 19 bases lay between the germline ends. CDR1 LNHNV and CDR2 YYDKDF come from the germline V gene (reference sequence). For the CDR3, the DNA is TGTGCCACCAGCAGAGAATCCCCCGCGGTCGCGACTCTGTTTTTT. Translation gives CATSRESPAVATLFF.

The rearrangement joins TRBV6-1 to TRBJ1-5; possible D gene TRBD1, 5 bases. Trimming removed 3 bases at V and 5 bases at J, with 14 bases between. There are 15 residues in the CDR3. Germline V lookup: CDR1 MNHNS, CDR2 SASEGT. CDR3 loop: CASSEGSTAYQPQHF. The CDR3 DNA sequence: TGTGCCAGCAGTGAGGGGTCGACAGCGTATCAGCCCCAGCATTTT.

The chain links TRBV28 to TRBJ2-7; weak D call: TRBD1 (5 bases). Germline CDR1 is MDHEN and CDR2 is SYDVKM. CDR3 length: 14 residues. The V gene lost 3 bases and the J gene lost 1 base, with 10 bases spanning the gap. DNA of the CDR3: TGTGCCAGCAGTTTTGGTCAGGGTTCCTACGAGCAGTACTTC. Residues: CASSFGQGSYEQYF. The full variable domain, rest sourced from reference TRBV28 and TRBJ2-7, is DVKVTQSSRYLVKRTGEKVFLECVQDMDHENMFWYRQDPGLGLRLIYFSYDVKMKEKGDIPEGYSVSREKKERFSLILESASTNQTSMYLCASSFGQGSYEQYFGPGTRLTVT.